Presented here are 14 T cell receptor beta chains from one specimen sequenced in a study of blood T cell repertoires in COVID-19. Data came from immunoSEQ multiplex PCR; TCRdb stores just in-frame clones and leaves some out. The data hold 250,000 to 350,000 clones, with roughly 80% observed a single time. Material: peripheral blood. The origin of the receptors is a human donor with COVID-19, enrolled during active disease. The donor label of this sample is uncertain.

This clone was counted once. The rearrangement links TRBV3-1 (or the pseudogene TRBV3-2) to TRBJ1-1; TRBD1 matches at 8 bases. The length of the CDR3 is 14 residues. Trimming removed 5 bases from V and 4 bases from J; junction bases left unmatched: 6. Germline V gives CDR1 LGHDT, CDR2 YNNKEL (reference sequence). The DNA for the CDR3 is TGTGCCAGCAGCTCGACAGGGGCGAGCACTGAAGCTTTCTTT. This gives the protein CASSSTGASTEAFF.

The sample holds a few counts of this clone. V and J are TRBV5-4 and TRBJ2-5; 11 bases are a match to TRBD1. Germline-derived CDR1 and CDR2 are SGHNT and YYREEE (reference sequence). The V segment lost 4 bases and the J segment 5 bases; nucleotides outside the gene matches: 7. The CDR3 extends over 15 amino acids. CDR3 region: CASSPDRGQWETQYF. DNA of the CDR3: TGTGCCAGCAGCCCGGACAGGGGGCAGTGGGAGACCCAGTACTTC.

The rearrangement joins TRBV18 to TRBJ2-1, with D maybe TRBD1 (6 bases). This CDR3 is built from 18 residues. V was shortened by 1 base and J by 10 bases, with 26 bases between the two germline ends. Germline values: CDR1 KGHSH, CDR2 LQKENI. In DNA form, the CDR3 reads TGTGCCAGCTCACCACGGGACAAGTCCCCGTGGGCCGGTGGGGAGCAGTTCTTC. It encodes CASSPRDKSPWAGGEQFF.

J is TRBJ1-2 and V is TRBV30, with 7 bases matching TRBD1. Looked up from germline, CDR1 is GTSNPN and CDR2 is SVGIG (reference sequence). The CDR3 is 15 amino acids. V lost 5 bases to trimming and J lost 1 base; unmatched junction nucleotides: 10. The DNA of the CDR3 is TGTGCCTGGGCCCTGCGACAGGGTCGTAACTATGGCTACACCTTC. Its translation: CAWALRQGRNYGYTF.

This chain uses TRBV3-1 (or the pseudogene TRBV3-2) with TRBJ2-2, with 8 bases matching TRBD1. Germline CDR1 LGHDT, CDR2 YNNKEL (reference sequence). V shed 5 bases, J shed 5 bases, and the junction held 10 bases outside the gene matches. This CDR3 has 16 residues. CDR3 DNA: TGTGCCAGCAGCGACCGACAGGGGATTTGGACCGGGGAGCTGTTTTTT. This sequence encodes CASSDRQGIWTGELFF.

The chain employs TRBV5-1 and TRBJ2-1; TRBD1 agrees at 9 bases. The CDR3 totals 15 residues. CDR1 and CDR2 (germline): SGHRS, YFSETQ. After removal of 0 bases from V and 8 bases from J, the junction contained 6 bases not matched to a gene. Here the CDR3 reads CASSLGTGVVYEQFF. As DNA, the CDR3 is TGCGCCAGCAGCTTGGGGACAGGGGTAGTCTATGAGCAGTTCTTC. Using reference TRBV5-1 and TRBJ2-1 for the parts outside the CDR3, the full variable domain is KAGVTQTPRYLIKTRGQQVTLSCSPISGHRSVSWYQQTPGQGLQFLFEYFSETQRNKGNFPGRFSGRQFSNSRSEMNVSTLELGDSALYLCASSLGTGVVYEQFFGPGTRLTVL.

The V gene is TRBV3-1 (or the pseudogene TRBV3-2), the J gene TRBJ1-1; no reliable D call. CDR3 length: 15 amino acids. Trimming left V 3 bases short and J 1 base short, with 12 bases between. Germline V gene sequence: CDR1 LGHDT, CDR2 YNNKEL (reference sequence). The CDR3 loop reads CASSQVGGSNTEAFF. The CDR3 DNA is TGTGCCAGCAGCCAGGTAGGCGGGTCGAACACTGAAGCTTTCTTT.

The CDR3 here is CASSQARAGELFF. For the CDR3, the DNA is TGTGCCAGCAGCCAAGCCCGCGCCGGGGAGCTGTTTTTT. The chain combines TRBV3-1 (or the pseudogene TRBV3-2) with TRBJ2-2; no clear D gene. CDR1 is LGHDT and CDR2 is YNNKEL in the germline V gene (reference sequence). V was cut by 1 base and J by 6 bases, with 6 bases left in between. There are 13 residues in the CDR3.

This chain connects TRBV5-1 to TRBJ2-1, with D possibly being TRBD2 (6 bases). Deletions cut 4 bases from V and 6 bases from J, with 17 bases between. Germline V gene sequence: CDR1 SGHRS, CDR2 YFSETQ. This CDR3 has 15 residues. The CDR3 region is CASSPLGGSLNEQFF. CDR3 coding DNA: TGCGCCAGCAGCCCCTTGGGGGGATCTCTCAATGAGCAGTTCTTC.

The table lists this clone with a few counts. The chain joins TRBV14 to TRBJ2-1; the D gene is possibly TRBD2 (6 bases). This CDR3 spans 15 amino acids. The V end lost 4 bases, the J end lost 6 bases, and 16 bases lay between the germline ends. The germline gives CDR1 SGHDN, CDR2 FVKESK. The CDR3: CASSPIVAGFNEQFF. DNA for the CDR3: TGTGCCAGCAGCCCAATCGTCGCGGGGTTCAATGAGCAGTTCTTC. The entire variable domain, with the rest obtained from reference TRBV14 and TRBJ2-1, is as follows: EAGVTQFPSHSVIEKGQTVTLRCDPISGHDNLYWYRRVMGKEIKFLLHFVKESKQDESGMPNNRFLAERTGGTYSTLKVQPAELEDSGVYFCASSPIVAGFNEQFFGPGTRLTVL.

The chain recombines TRBV5-1 with TRBJ2-2; 9 bases agree with TRBD2. Germline-derived CDR1 and CDR2 are SGHRS and YFSETQ. V dropped 0 bases and J dropped 4; count of bases not matched to a gene: 4. The CDR3 contains 16 residues. The CDR3 DNA sequence: TGCGCCAGCAGCTTGGGGGGACTAGCTGGCACCGGGGAGCTGTTTTTT. This encodes CASSLGGLAGTGELFF.

The chain uses TRBV5-1 and TRBJ2-7, with TRBD2 matching over 13 bases. The V segment lost 4 bases and the J segment 1 base; nucleotides outside the gene matches: 8. Per germline, CDR1 SGHRS and CDR2 YFSETQ. This CDR3 has 17 residues. The CDR3 spells CASSAGLAGPSSYEQYF. The CDR3 DNA sequence: TGCGCCAGCAGCGCGGGACTAGCGGGACCCTCTTCCTACGAGCAGTACTTC.

This clone has a handful of counts. V is TRBV19 and J is TRBJ2-5; D is possibly TRBD1 (6 bases). CDR3 length: 14 amino acids. CDR1 LNHDA and CDR2 SQIVND come from the germline V gene (reference sequence). V was pared by 9 bases and J by 1 base, with 15 bases between. The CDR3 nucleotides read TGTGCCAGCACCGTCAGAGGGGGCCAAGAGACCCAGTACTTC. Encoded protein: CASTVRGGQETQYF.

V gene TRBV7-8 combines with J gene TRBJ2-2; the match to TRBD2 covers 9 bases. Germline CDR1 SGHVS, CDR2 FQNEAQ. The ends lost 0 bases at V and 5 bases at J; junction bases unmatched: 4. This CDR3 is 16 amino acids long. In DNA, the CDR3 is TGTGCCAGCAGCTTAGCCCTAGCGGGATATACCGGGGAGCTGTTTTTT. It yields the protein CASSLALAGYTGELFF.